The 19 T cell receptor beta chains given below trace back to one sample, sequenced in a study of regulatory T cells in long-lasting Graves disease. Time point denoted: persistent/refractory GD, antithyroid drugs over 5 years with positive TRAb. The TCR library was made from RNA extracted from PBMCs. In building TCR beta libraries, iRepertoire HTBI primers were used together with Arm-PCR of CDR3 regions. TCRdb recomputed calls from the multiplex PCR reads with MiXCR, one row per CDR3 protein. The table records around 500,000 distinct CDR3 sequences, under 25% of them present only once. Here the sequenced sample was peripheral blood mononuclear cells (PBMCs), taken when the disease was refractory, from a patient treated with antithyroid drugs. The receptors originated from a female donor with Graves disease.

This clonotype was counted a few times. The chain recombines TRBV6-5 with TRBJ2-2; TRBD1 agrees at 7 bases. Germline V gene lookup returns CDR1 MNHEY and CDR2 SVGAGI. The trim removed 0 bases at V and 5 bases at J, leaving 6 bases unmatched. This CDR3 region has 16 residues. The CDR3 DNA follows: TGTGCCAGCAGTTACTCGGGGGCAGGGGGTACCGGGGAGCTGTTTTTT. Its translation is CASSYSGAGGTGELFF.

J is TRBJ2-7 and V is TRBV6-1, with a possible D match to TRBD2 (6 bases). The germline CDR1 and CDR2 sequences are MNHNS and SASEGT. This CDR3 comprises 15 residues. Trimming left V 5 bases short and J 4 bases short, with 18 bases between. CDR3: CASSHKTGTQYEQYF. CDR3 sequence (DNA): TGTGCCAGCAGTCACAAAACCGGGACTCAATACGAGCAGTACTTC.

The sample holds a few counts of this clonotype. This sequence joins TRBV7-9 and TRBJ2-7, with D possibly matching TRBD2 (5 bases). The CDR3 loop spans 16 amino acids. Germline V gene lookup returns CDR1 SEHNR and CDR2 FQNEAQ (reference sequence). Trimming stripped 0 bases from V and 3 bases from J, with 15 bases between. The CDR3 spells CASSLAGLAPNYEQYF. The CDR3 DNA is TGTGCCAGCAGCTTAGCGGGGTTAGCGCCAAACTACGAGCAGTACTTC.

This clonotype was found many times. The chain couples TRBV2 to TRBJ1-1; D not resolved. Germline loops: CDR1 SNHLY, CDR2 FYNNEI. V was pared by 7 bases and J by 0 bases, with 9 bases between. There are 13 residues in the CDR3. CDR3 bases: TGTGCCAGCAATTTGGAGTTGAACACTGAAGCTTTCTTT. This codes for CASNLELNTEAFF.

The table lists this clonotype with a few counts. V usage is TRBV9 and J usage is TRBJ2-5; D perhaps matches TRBD1 (6 bases). This CDR3 region has 15 residues. CDR1 and CDR2 from the germline V gene are SGDLS and YYNGEE. Trimming removed 0 bases at V and 4 bases at J, with 13 bases between. CDR3 in DNA: TGTGCCAGCAGCGTAGCCGGGGACATGGGAGAGACCCAGTACTTC. This sequence encodes CASSVAGDMGETQYF.

The chain carries TRBV29-1 and TRBJ1-1; no reliable D call. V was clipped by 5 bases and J by 4 bases, with 8 bases between them. CDR1 and CDR2 from the germline V gene are SQVTM and ANQGSEA. This CDR3 spans 11 amino acids. The CDR3 coding sequence is TGCAGCGTTTCTTTTGGCACTGAAGCTTTCTTT. Encoded protein: CSVSFGTEAFF. Complete variable domain (other parts from reference TRBV29-1 and TRBJ1-1): SAVISQKPSRDICQRGTSLTIQCQVDSQVTMMFWYRQQPGQSLTLIATANQGSEATYESGFVIDKFPISRPNLTFSTLTVSNMSPEDSSIYLCSVSFGTEAFFGQGTRLTVV.

V is TRBV6-2 or TRBV6-3 and J is TRBJ1-4, with TRBD1 matching over 7 bases. The CDR3 totals 20 residues. The V gene's germline CDR1 is MNHEY and CDR2 SVGEGT. The V segment lost 5 bases and the J segment 0 bases; nucleotides outside the gene matches: 18. The CDR3 bases are TGTGCCAGCAGTGAATATGAGACAGGGCGCGGAAAAGCAACTAATGAAAAACTGTTTTTT. Residues: CASSEYETGRGKATNEKLFF.

This clonotype was seen only a few times. The V call is TRBV3-1, the J call TRBJ1-1, with D tentatively TRBD1 (6 bases). Germline V lookup: CDR1 LGHDT, CDR2 YNNKEL (reference sequence). CDR3 length: 16 amino acids. V was pared by 0 bases and J by 4 bases, with 15 bases between. CDR3 residues: CASSQEQGVWGTEAFF. The DNA of the CDR3 is TGTGCCAGCAGCCAAGAACAGGGCGTCTGGGGCACTGAAGCTTTCTTT.

This clonotype was seen at least ten times. This chain connects TRBV28 to TRBJ2-7, with D hard to call. The length of the CDR3 is 18 residues. Germline lookup yields CDR1 MDHEN and CDR2 SYDVKM. The V gene lost 5 bases and the J gene lost 1 base, with 24 bases spanning the gap. The CDR3 region has the DNA TGTGCCAGCAGTCTAAATATCAGAGCCCCAGGTGGGTCCTACGAGCAGTACTTC. Translation: CASSLNIRAPGGSYEQYF.

The chain uses TRBV7-9 and TRBJ1-1; 9 bases match TRBD1. Trimming took 5 bases from V and 2 from J; bases not matched to a gene: 12. The CDR3 loop spans 17 amino acids. Germline values: CDR1 SEHNR, CDR2 FQNEAQ (reference sequence). The CDR3: CASSKPGQGGPNTEAFF. CDR3 bases: TGTGCCAGCAGCAAACCGGGACAGGGTGGACCAAACACTGAAGCTTTCTTT.

This clonotype was counted at least ten times. The chain uses TRBV19 and TRBJ2-7; 8 nucleotides line up with TRBD2. J lost 4 bases, V lost 3 bases, and 8 bases had no gene match. Looked up from germline, CDR1 is LNHDA and CDR2 is SQIVND (reference sequence). The CDR3 runs to 15 residues. The CDR3 loop is CASSMGSGSPYEQYF. The CDR3 nucleotides read TGTGCCAGTAGTATGGGCAGCGGGAGTCCATACGAGCAGTACTTC.

In this sample, this clonotype turned up many times. The chain employs TRBV28 and TRBJ1-3; D gene ambiguous. The CDR3 contains 16 residues. CDR1 MDHEN and CDR2 SYDVKM come from the germline V gene. Trimming shortened V by 1 base and J by 2 bases, and 12 bases separated the two germline ends. The CDR3 sequence is CASSLFGDSAGNTIYF. The CDR3 region has the DNA TGTGCCAGCAGTTTATTTGGGGATAGCGCTGGAAACACCATATATTTT.

V is TRBV7-6 and J is TRBJ1-6; D perhaps matches TRBD1 (6 bases). Deletions cut 4 bases from V and 10 bases from J, with 20 bases between. Germline values: CDR1 SGHVS, CDR2 FNYEAQ. This CDR3 contains 16 residues. The CDR3 loop reads CASSSSGGGPWSPLHF. CDR3 sequence (DNA): TGTGCCAGCAGCTCCTCCGGGGGGGGCCCCTGGTCACCCCTCCACTTT.

This clonotype was seen only a few times. The chain is built from TRBV6-1 and TRBJ2-3, with no clear D. Germline V gene data show CDR1 as MNHNS and CDR2 as SASEGT. Trimming cost V 6 bases and J 6 bases, with 13 bases left between them. This CDR3 contains 13 residues. The CDR3 loop reads CASRRRLGDTQYF. The CDR3 DNA reads TGTGCCAGCAGACGAAGACTTGGGGATACGCAGTATTTT.

This clonotype was counted between two and nine times. The chain recombines TRBV15 with TRBJ1-2, with a tentative D call TRBD1 (6 bases). Germline V CDR1 and CDR2: LNHNV, YYDKDF (reference sequence). This CDR3 is 13 amino acids long. V was shortened by 5 bases and J by 6 bases, with 13 bases between the two germline ends. As DNA, the CDR3 is TGTGCCACCAGCGTGAGGGGGGAAGATGGCTACACCTTC. This encodes CATSVRGEDGYTF.

This clonotype occurred a few times. The chain joins TRBV19 to TRBJ2-2; 7 bases fit TRBD2. The V segment lost 6 bases and the J segment 6 bases; nucleotides outside the gene matches: 4. The germline V gene encodes CDR1 LNHDA and CDR2 SQIVND (reference sequence). This CDR3 has 13 residues. CDR3 in amino acids: CASSPGGSGELFF. CDR3 nucleotide sequence: TGTGCCAGTAGCCCCGGGGGGTCCGGGGAGCTGTTTTTT.

The chain has TRBV9 and TRBJ2-2, with a tentative D call TRBD2 (5 bases). The germline gives CDR1 SGDLS, CDR2 YYNGEE. Trimming left V 5 bases short and J 3 bases short, with 11 bases between. This CDR3 region has 14 residues. This CDR3 is CASSEGVDTGELFF. The CDR3 DNA reads as TGTGCCAGCAGTGAGGGAGTCGACACCGGGGAGCTGTTTTTT.

This clonotype was observed at least ten times. The V and J genes are TRBV6-1 and TRBJ1-6; D is unclear. This CDR3 spans 13 amino acids. V was cut by 3 bases and J by 7 bases, with 7 bases left in between. Germline CDR1 is MNHNS and CDR2 is SASEGT. The CDR3 sequence: CASSEIDNSPLHF. The CDR3 DNA follows: TGTGCCAGCAGTGAGATCGACAATTCACCCCTCCACTTT.

The table lists this clonotype with many counts. The chain carries TRBV2 and TRBJ1-6; 9 bases match TRBD1. The germline CDR1 and CDR2 sequences are SNHLY and FYNNEI. The length of the CDR3 is 15 residues. V gave up 6 bases and J gave up 10 bases; unmatched junction bases: 10. The CDR3 region is CASRADRGLGSPLHF. The CDR3 DNA reads as TGTGCCAGCAGGGCGGACAGGGGACTGGGATCACCCCTCCACTTT.